The rows below give T cell receptor beta chains drawn from one sample of a study of blood T cells in healthy people across ages. Via MiXCR, TCRdb re-called the 5' RACE reads, giving one row per CDR3 protein. The sample carries more than 1,400,000 distinct CDR3 sequences, 40% to 50% recorded once. Sequencing was performed on blood. The receptors were sampled from a woman between 18 and 30 years old in good health. Both conserved end residues are part of each CDR3. Size values are once, few and many counts, or a class for expanded clones, and some rows have none.

>TRBJ1-2|TRBV3-1|-
CASSRRTDYGYTF
>TRBJ1-2|TRBV12-3/TRBV12-4|once
CASSFPGGSKGYTF
>TRBJ2-7|TRBV6-1|many
CAGGMTGGSYEQYF
>TRBJ1-5|TRBV25-1|-
CASSESGRGDQPQHF
>TRBJ2-3|TRBV7-2|-
CASSLVGSAGTGGDTQYF
>TRBJ2-1|TRBV5-5|few
CASSLRSAAPGYNEQFF
>TRBJ1-1|TRBV7-3|-
CASSLEGGTTEAFF
>TRBJ2-1|TRBV20-1|-
CSASFDSAYNEQFF
>TRBJ1-1|TRBV29-1|few
CSVDRGQGEPAFF
>TRBJ2-2|TRBV10-1|few
CAGLEGPLNTGELFF
>TRBJ2-5|TRBV20-1|-
CSAWTSGSMETQYF
>TRBJ2-3|TRBV5-1|few
CASRGGGTTDTQYF
>TRBJ1-2|TRBV4-1|-
CASSQDSRGRAGGYTF
>TRBJ2-1|TRBV7-9|few
CASSFRQGLNNEQFF
>TRBJ2-1|TRBV7-9|-
CASGRGRVIDEQFF
>TRBJ2-3|TRBV27|-
CASSPQLFTDTQYF